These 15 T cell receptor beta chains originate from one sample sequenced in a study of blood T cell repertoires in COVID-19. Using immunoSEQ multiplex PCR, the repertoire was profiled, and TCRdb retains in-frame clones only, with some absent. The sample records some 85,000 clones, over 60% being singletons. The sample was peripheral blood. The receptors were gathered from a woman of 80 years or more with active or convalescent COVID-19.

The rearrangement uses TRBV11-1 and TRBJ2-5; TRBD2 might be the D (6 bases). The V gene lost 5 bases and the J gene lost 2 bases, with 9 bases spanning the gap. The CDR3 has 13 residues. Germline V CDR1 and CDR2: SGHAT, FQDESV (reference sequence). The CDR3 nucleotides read TGTGCCAGCAGCCTGGGACTTCAAGAGACCCAGTACTTC. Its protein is CASSLGLQETQYF. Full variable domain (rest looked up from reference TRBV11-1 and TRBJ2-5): EAEVAQSPRYKITEKSQAVAFWCDPISGHATLYWYRQILGQGPELLVQFQDESVVDDSQLPKDRFSAERLKGVDSTLKIQPAELGDSAMYLCASSLGLQETQYFGPGTRLLVL.

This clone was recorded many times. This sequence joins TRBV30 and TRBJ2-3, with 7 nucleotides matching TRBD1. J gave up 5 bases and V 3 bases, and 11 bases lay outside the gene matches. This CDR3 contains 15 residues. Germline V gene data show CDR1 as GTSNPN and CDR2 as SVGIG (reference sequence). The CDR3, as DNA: TGTGCCTGGAGCCCACAGGGGCAAGTGGGAGATACGCAGTATTTT. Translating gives CAWSPQGQVGDTQYF. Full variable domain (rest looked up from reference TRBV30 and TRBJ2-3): SQTIHQWPATLVQPVGSPLSLECTVEGTSNPNLYWYRQAAGRGLQLLFYSVGIGQISSEVPQNLSASRPQDRQFILSSKKLLLSDSGFYLCAWSPQGQVGDTQYFGPGTRLTVL.

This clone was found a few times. In DNA, the CDR3 is TGTGCCTGGAGTTCCTTCGGTCCAGGGGGCTACACCTTC. It translates to CAWSSFGPGGYTF. This chain connects TRBV30 to TRBJ1-2; D possibly corresponds to TRBD1 (5 bases). V lost 2 bases to trimming and J lost 8 bases, with 15 bases between them. The CDR3 is 13 amino acids. Per germline, CDR1 GTSNPN and CDR2 SVGIG (reference sequence).

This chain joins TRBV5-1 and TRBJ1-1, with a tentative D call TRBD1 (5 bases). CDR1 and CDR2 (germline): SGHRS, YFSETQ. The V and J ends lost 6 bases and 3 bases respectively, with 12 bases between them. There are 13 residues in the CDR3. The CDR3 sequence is CASTLAGDTEAFF. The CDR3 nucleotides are TGCGCCAGCACCCTTGCGGGGGACACTGAAGCTTTCTTT.

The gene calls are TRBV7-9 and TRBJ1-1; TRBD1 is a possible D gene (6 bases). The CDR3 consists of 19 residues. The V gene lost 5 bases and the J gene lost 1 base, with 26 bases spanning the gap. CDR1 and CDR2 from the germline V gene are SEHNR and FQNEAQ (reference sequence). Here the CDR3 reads CASSPGGLQGPRRNTEAFF. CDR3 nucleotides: TGTGCCAGCAGCCCGGGGGGTTTACAGGGACCCCGGAGGAACACTGAAGCTTTCTTT.

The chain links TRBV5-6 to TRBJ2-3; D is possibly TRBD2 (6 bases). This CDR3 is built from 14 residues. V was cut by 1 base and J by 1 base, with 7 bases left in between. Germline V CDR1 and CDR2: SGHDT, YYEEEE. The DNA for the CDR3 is TGTGCCAGCAGCTTGAGGAGGGGCACAGATACGCAGTATTTT. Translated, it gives CASSLRRGTDTQYF.

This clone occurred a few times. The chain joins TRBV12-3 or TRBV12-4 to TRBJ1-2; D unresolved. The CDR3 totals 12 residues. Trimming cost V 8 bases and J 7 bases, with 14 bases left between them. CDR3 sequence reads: CASFFGLIGYTF. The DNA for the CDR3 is TGTGCCAGCTTTTTTGGGCTAATTGGCTACACCTTC.

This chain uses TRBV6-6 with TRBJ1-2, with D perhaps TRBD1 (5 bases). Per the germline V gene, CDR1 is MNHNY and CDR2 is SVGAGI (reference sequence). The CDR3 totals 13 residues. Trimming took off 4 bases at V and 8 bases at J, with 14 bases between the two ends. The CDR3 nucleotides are TGTGCCAGCAGTTCGGCCCCGGGGGTCGGCTACACCTTC. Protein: CASSSAPGVGYTF.

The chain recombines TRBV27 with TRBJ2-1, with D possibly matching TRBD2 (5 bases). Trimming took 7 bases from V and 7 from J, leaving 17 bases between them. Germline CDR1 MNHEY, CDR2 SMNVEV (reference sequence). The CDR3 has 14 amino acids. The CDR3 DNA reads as TGTGCCAGCAAGCAGTCGGCGAGAGGGAATGAGCAGTTCTTC. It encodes CASKQSARGNEQFF.

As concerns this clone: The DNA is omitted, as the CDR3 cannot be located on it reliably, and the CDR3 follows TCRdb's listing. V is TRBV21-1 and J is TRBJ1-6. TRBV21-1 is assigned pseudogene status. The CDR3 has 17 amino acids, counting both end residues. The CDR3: CASSSWGRGASNSPLHF.

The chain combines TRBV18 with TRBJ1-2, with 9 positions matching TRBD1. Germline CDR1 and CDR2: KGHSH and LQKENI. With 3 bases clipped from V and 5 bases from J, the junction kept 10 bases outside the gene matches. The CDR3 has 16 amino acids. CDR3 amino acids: CASSPIPGQGKYGYTF. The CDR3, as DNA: TGTGCCAGCTCACCTATTCCGGGACAGGGAAAATATGGCTACACCTTC.

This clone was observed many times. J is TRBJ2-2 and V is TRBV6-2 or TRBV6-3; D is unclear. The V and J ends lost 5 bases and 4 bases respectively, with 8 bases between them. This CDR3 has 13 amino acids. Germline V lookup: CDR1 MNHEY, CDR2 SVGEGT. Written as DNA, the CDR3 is TGTGCCAGCAGTCGCCTCGGCACCGGGGAGCTGTTTTTT. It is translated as CASSRLGTGELFF.

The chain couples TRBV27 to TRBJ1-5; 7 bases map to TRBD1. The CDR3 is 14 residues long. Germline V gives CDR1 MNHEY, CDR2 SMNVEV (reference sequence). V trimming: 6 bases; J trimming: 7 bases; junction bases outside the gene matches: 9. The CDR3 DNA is TGTGCCAGCAGAGGACCGGGACAGTTGCAGCCCCAGCATTTT. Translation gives CASRGPGQLQPQHF.

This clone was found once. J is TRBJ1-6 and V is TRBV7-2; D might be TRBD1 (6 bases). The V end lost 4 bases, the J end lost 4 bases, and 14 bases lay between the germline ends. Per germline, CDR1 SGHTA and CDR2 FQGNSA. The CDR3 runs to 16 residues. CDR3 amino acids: CASSSSPRGYNSPLHF. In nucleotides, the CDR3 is TGTGCCAGCAGCTCATCCCCAAGGGGGTATAATTCACCCCTCCACTTT.

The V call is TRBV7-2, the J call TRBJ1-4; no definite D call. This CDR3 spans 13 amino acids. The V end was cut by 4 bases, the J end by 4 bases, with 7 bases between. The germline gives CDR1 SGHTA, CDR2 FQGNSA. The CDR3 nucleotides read TGTGCCAGCAGCTGGGCCGTTAATGAAAAACTGTTTTTT. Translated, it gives CASSWAVNEKLFF.